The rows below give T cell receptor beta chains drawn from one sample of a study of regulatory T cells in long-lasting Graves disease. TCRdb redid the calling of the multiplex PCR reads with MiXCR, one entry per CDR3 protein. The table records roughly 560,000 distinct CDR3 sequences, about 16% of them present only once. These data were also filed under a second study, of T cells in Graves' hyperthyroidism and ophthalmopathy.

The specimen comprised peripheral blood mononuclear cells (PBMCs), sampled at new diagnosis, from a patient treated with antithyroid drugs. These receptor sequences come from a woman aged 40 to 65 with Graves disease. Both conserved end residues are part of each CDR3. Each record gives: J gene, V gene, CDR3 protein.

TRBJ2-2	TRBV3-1	CASSSLGTGELFF
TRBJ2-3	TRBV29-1	CSVASGTDTQYF
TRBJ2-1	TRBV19	CASSIPTGIHNEQFF
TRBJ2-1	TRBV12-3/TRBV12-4	CASSSRVGATYNEQFF
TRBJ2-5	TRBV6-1	CASQGFQETQYF
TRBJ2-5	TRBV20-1	CSATRGETQYF
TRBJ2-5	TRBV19	CASSMGRLAGLETQYF
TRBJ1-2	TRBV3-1	CASSQPVDSGRGYTF
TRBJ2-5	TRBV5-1	CASSLGPGQGQETQYF
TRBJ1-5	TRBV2	CASSRRMSQPQHF
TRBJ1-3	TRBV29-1	CSVGGDRDGNTIYF
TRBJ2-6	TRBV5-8	CASPREGPGSGANVLTF
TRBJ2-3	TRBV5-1	CASSPGTLEGTDTQYF
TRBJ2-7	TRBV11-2	CASSSLNGSSYEQYF
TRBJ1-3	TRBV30	CASSQGLSSGNTIYF
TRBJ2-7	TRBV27	CASSRGQTYEQYF
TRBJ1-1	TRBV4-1	CASSQDRGDEAFF
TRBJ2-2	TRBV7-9	CASSLLGDTGELFF
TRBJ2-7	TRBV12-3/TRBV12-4	CASSIAGDSYEQYF
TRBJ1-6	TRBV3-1	CASSPPAESPLHF
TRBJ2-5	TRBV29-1	CSVLEGVGETQYF
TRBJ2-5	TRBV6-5	CASSYSRVQETQYF
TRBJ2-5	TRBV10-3	CAPKEGVETQYF
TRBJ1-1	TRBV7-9	CASSPRAGANTEAFF
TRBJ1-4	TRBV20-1	CSARGSATNEKLFF
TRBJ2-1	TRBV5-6	CASSRGTVVFYEQFF
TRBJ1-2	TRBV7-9	CASSSPSGARGYTF
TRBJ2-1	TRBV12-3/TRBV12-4	CASKLLRQANGEQFF
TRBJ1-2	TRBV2	CASRQNNYGYTF
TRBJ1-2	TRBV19	CASSDPRNDPGRYGYTF
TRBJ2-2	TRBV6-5	CASSFWDGTGGWELFF
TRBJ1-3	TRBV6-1	CASREWDGGNTIYF
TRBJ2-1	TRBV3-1	CASSQGETRLYEQFF
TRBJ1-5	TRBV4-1	CASSQERGNQPQHF
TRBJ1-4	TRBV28	CASSERMREKLFF
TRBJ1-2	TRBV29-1	CLGLDRKYGYTF
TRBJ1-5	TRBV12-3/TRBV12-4	CASSFKGETGQPQHF
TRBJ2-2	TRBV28	CASRRPGLADTGELFF
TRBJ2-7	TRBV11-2	CASSPGQGTTYEQYF
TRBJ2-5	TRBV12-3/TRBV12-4	CASSLMGETQYF
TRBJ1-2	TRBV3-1	CASSRISPGLYGYTF
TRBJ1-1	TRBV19	CASSIVSTGPDTEAFF
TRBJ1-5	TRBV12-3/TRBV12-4	CASSGGFGQPQHF
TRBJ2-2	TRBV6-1	CASTRQGGTGELFF
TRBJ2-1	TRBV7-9	CASSLGRTGTGSSEQFF
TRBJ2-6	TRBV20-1	CSASPTSGANVLTF
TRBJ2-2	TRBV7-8	CASSLGQYNTGELFF
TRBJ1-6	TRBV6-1	CASTPRYTDNSPLHF
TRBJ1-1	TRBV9	CASSVEIDTEAFF
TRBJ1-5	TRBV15	CATSRDIGQGRNQPQHF
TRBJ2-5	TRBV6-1	CASSEESGGQETQYF
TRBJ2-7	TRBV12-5	CASGFRVYEQYF
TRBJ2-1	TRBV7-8	CASSLTGTSGPHNEQFF
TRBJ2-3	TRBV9	CASSSELDTQYF
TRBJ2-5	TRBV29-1	CSVVPELASRETQYF